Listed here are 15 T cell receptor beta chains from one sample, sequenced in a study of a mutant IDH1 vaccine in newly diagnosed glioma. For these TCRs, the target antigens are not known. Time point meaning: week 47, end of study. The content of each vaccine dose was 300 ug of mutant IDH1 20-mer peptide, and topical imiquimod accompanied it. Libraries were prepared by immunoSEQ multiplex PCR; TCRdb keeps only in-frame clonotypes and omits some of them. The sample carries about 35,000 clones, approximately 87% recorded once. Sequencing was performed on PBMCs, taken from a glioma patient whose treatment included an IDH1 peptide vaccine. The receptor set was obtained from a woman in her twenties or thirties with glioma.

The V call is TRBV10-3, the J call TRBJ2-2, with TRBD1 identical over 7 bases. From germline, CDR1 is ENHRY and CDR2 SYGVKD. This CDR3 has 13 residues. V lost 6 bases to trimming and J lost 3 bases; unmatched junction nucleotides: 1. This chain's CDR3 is CAIRGTDTGELFF. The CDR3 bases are TGTGCCATCAGAGGGACAGACACCGGGGAGCTGTTTTTT.

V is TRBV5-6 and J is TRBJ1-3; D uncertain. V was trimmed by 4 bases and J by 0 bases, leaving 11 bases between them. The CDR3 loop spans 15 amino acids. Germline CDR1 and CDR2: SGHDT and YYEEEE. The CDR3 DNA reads TGTGCCAGCAGCCCACTTTGGAACTCTGGAAACACCATATATTTT. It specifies CASSPLWNSGNTIYF.

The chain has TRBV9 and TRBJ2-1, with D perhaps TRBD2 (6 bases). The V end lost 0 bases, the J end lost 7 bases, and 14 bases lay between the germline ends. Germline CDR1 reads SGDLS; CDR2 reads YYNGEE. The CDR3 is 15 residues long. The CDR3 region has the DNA TGTGCCAGCAGCGTAGGCGGGGCGGGGATTAATGAGCAGTTCTTC. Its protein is CASSVGGAGINEQFF.

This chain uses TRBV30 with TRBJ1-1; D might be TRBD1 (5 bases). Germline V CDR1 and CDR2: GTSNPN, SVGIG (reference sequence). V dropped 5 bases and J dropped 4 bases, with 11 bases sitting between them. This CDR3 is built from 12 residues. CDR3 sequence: CAWGALSTEAFF. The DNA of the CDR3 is TGTGCCTGGGGGGCCTTGTCCACTGAAGCTTTCTTT.

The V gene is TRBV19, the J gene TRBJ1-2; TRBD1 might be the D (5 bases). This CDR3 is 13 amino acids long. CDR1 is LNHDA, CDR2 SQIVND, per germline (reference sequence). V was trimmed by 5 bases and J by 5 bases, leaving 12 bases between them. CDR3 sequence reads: CASSAAGYYGYTF. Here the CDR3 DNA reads TGTGCCAGTAGTGCGGCAGGGTATTATGGCTACACCTTC.

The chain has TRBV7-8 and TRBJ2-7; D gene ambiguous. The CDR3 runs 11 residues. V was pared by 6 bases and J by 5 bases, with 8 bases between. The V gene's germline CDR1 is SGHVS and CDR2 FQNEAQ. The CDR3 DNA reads TGTGCCAGCAGTTCGAAGAACGAGCAGTACTTC. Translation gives CASSSKNEQYF.

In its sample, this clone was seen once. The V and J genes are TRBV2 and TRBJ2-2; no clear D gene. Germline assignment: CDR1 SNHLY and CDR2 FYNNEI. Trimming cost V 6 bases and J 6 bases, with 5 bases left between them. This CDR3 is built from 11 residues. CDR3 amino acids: CASRVPGELFF. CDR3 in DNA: TGTGCCAGCAGGGTCCCCGGGGAGCTGTTTTTT.

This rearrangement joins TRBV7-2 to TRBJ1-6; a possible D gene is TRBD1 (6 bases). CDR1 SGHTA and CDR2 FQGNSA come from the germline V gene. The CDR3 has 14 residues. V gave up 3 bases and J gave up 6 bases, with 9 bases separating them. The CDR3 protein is CASSLVQGNSPLHF. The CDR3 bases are TGTGCCAGCAGCTTGGTACAGGGTAATTCACCCCTCCACTTT.

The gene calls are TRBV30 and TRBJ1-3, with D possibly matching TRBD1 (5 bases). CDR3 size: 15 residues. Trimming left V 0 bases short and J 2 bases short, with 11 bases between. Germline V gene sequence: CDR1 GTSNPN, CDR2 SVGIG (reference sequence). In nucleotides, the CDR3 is TGTGCCTGGAGTGTTTCCGAGGGACCTGGAAACACCATATATTTT. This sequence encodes CAWSVSEGPGNTIYF.

The CDR3 loop is CASSLGHRDIQYF. The DNA for the CDR3 is TGTGCCAGCAGCTTGGGACATCGGGACATTCAGTACTTC. V gene TRBV7-2 combines with J gene TRBJ2-4, with a weak D call TRBD1 (6 bases). From germline, CDR1 is SGHTA and CDR2 FQGNSA. The CDR3 spans 13 residues. V gave up 3 bases and J gave up 8 bases, with 11 bases separating them.

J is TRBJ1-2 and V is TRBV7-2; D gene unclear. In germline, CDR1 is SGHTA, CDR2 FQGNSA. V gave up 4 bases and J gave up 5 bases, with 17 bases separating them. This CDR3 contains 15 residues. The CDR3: CASSSEMAALYGYTF. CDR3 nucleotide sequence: TGTGCCAGCAGCTCCGAAATGGCAGCCCTTTATGGCTACACCTTC. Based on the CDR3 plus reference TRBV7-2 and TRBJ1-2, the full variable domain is GAGVSQSPSNKVTEKGKDVELRCDPISGHTALYWYRQSLGQGLEFLIYFQGNSAPDKSGLPSDRFSAERTGGSVSTLTIQRTQQEDSAVYLCASSSEMAALYGYTFGSGTRLTVV.

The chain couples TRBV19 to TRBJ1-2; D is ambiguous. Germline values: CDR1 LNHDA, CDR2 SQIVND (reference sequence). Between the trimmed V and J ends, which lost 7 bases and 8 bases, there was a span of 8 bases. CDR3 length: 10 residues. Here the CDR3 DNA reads TGTGCCAGTAAAGCGTACGGCTACACCTTC. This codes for CASKAYGYTF.

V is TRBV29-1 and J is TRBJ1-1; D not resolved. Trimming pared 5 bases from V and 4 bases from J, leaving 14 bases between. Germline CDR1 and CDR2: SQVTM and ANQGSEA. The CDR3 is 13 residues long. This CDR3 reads CSVSWTSATEAFF. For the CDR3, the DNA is TGCAGCGTTAGTTGGACGTCGGCCACTGAAGCTTTCTTT. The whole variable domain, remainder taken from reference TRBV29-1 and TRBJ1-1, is SAVISQKPSRDICQRGTSLTIQCQVDSQVTMMFWYRQQPGQSLTLIATANQGSEATYESGFVIDKFPISRPNLTFSTLTVSNMSPEDSSIYLCSVSWTSATEAFFGQGTRLTVV.

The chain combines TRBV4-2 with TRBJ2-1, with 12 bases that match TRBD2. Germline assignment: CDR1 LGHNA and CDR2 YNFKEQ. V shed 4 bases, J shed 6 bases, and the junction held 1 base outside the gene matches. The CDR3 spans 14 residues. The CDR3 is CASSPSGGGNEQFF. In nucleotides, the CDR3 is TGTGCCAGCAGCCCTAGCGGGGGGGGCAATGAGCAGTTCTTC.

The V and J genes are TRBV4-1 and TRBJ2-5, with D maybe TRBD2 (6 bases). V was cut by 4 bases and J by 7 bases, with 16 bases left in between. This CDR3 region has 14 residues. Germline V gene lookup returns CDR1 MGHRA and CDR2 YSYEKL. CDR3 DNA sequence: TGCGCCAGCAGCCCCCTAGGGCGGCGGGGGACCCAGTACTTC. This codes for CASSPLGRRGTQYF.